This T cell receptor beta chain was recorded in a study of T cell responses to AZD1222 COVID-19 vaccine. The germline V gene has CDR1 SGHVS and CDR2 FQNEAQ. V was pared by 5 bases and J by 8 bases, with 21 bases between. The CDR3 sequence is 15 residues long. Profiling relied on immunoSEQ multiplex PCR, and the TCRdb table lists in-frame clones only, not all of them. The data hold about 140,000 clones, with 85% to 95% observed a single time. This specimen was peripheral blood, taken after recovery from COVID-19. The source of this sequence is an adult who had recovered from COVID-19. The gene calls are TRBV7-8 and TRBJ1-2; D is uncertain. The chain's CDR3 is CASSGPEELTLGYTF. In nucleotides, the CDR3 is TGTGCCAGCAGCGGCCCAGAGGAACTTACGTTGGGCTACACCTTC.